What follows are 20 T cell receptor beta chains derived from one specimen sequenced in a study of response to subunit inactivated influenza vaccine. In TCRdb, the RT-PCR reads were re-called with MiXCR into one record per CDR3 protein. This sample has roughly 150,000 distinct CDR3 sequences, with approximately 11% found just once. This sample comprised non-naive T cells sorted from PBMCs, obtained roughly 6 weeks after vaccination. The receptors stem from a man aged 50 to 59 who received an inactivated influenza vaccine.

This clonotype was seen repeatedly, ten times or more. This chain uses TRBV4-3 with TRBJ1-1, with D possibly being TRBD1 (5 bases). Germline V gene data show CDR1 as LGHNA and CDR2 as YSLEER. Trimming took off 0 bases at V and 3 bases at J, with 11 bases between the two ends. The CDR3 length is 15 residues. CDR3 in DNA: TGCGCCAGCAGCCAAGAAGGCGGGGGGTACACTGAAGCTTTCTTT. Its protein product is CASSQEGGGYTEAFF.

The rearrangement links TRBV20-1 to TRBJ2-7; D is unclear. Between the trimmed V and J ends, which lost 1 base and 0 bases, there was a span of 13 bases. CDR3 length equals 15 residues. Looked up from germline, CDR1 is DFQATT and CDR2 is SNEGSKA (reference sequence). The chain's CDR3 is CSARGARMNSYEQYF. The CDR3 DNA sequence: TGCAGTGCTAGAGGCGCCAGGATGAACTCCTACGAGCAGTACTTC.

This clonotype was detected many times. This chain links TRBV12-3 or TRBV12-4 with TRBJ2-1, with TRBD2 as a possible D gene (6 bases). The V end was cut by 6 bases, the J end by 5 bases, with 17 bases between. The CDR3 sequence is 15 residues long. For the CDR3, the DNA is TGTGCCAGCAGGTCGGGACTCCTCATTAACAATGAGCAGTTCTTC. Translation gives CASRSGLLINNEQFF.

This clonotype showed up many times. This rearrangement joins TRBV7-2 to TRBJ2-3, with 9 bases that match TRBD2. This CDR3 is 16 amino acids long. V gave up 1 base and J gave up 3 bases; unmatched junction bases: 5. CDR1 is SGHTA, CDR2 FQGNSA, per germline. The CDR3 sequence is CASSLGLAGRTDTQYF. DNA of the CDR3: TGTGCCAGCAGCTTAGGTCTAGCGGGAAGGACAGATACGCAGTATTTT.

At least ten counts were recorded for this clonotype. This chain connects TRBV6-4 to TRBJ2-3, with D possibly being TRBD2 (6 bases). The germline V gene encodes CDR1 MRHNA and CDR2 SNTAGT. The CDR3 has 16 residues. The V gene lost 0 bases and the J gene lost 1 base, with 11 bases spanning the gap. The CDR3: CASSDSGGSGTDTQYF. CDR3 coding DNA: TGTGCCAGCAGTGACTCGGGGGGTAGTGGCACAGATACGCAGTATTTT.

This clonotype occurred many times. V usage is TRBV7-2 and J usage is TRBJ2-1; TRBD1 matches at 10 bases. Germline V gives CDR1 SGHTA, CDR2 FQGNSA. CDR3 length: 16 residues. J gave up 5 bases and V 3 bases, and 7 bases lay outside the gene matches. The CDR3 reads CASSLTGGAWDNEQFF. CDR3 nucleotides: TGTGCCAGCAGCTTGACAGGGGGCGCTTGGGACAATGAGCAGTTCTTC.

This clonotype was seen more than once but under ten times. This rearrangement joins TRBV6-5 to TRBJ2-1; 10 positions agree with TRBD2. V lost 2 bases to trimming and J lost 8 bases; unmatched junction nucleotides: 3. Germline V gene sequence: CDR1 MNHEY, CDR2 SVGAGI. CDR3 size: 14 residues. CDR3 sequence: CASSYLAGVHEQFF. CDR3 in DNA: TGTGCCAGCAGTTACCTAGCGGGAGTGCATGAGCAGTTCTTC.

The chain recombines TRBV6-2 or TRBV6-3 with TRBJ2-7; TRBD2 might be the D (5 bases). Germline V gives CDR1 MNHEY, CDR2 SVGEGT. This CDR3 region has 12 residues. V dropped 6 bases and J dropped 6 bases, with 12 bases sitting between them. In nucleotides, the CDR3 is TGTGCCAGCAGACCTATAGGAGGCGAGCAGTACTTC. Protein sequence: CASRPIGGEQYF.

This clonotype was picked up a small number of times. This chain joins TRBV5-1 and TRBJ2-3; no firm D call. CDR1 is SGHRS, CDR2 YFSETQ, per germline. The CDR3 has 17 amino acids. Trimming stripped 1 base from V and 2 bases from J, with 17 bases between. CDR3 region: CASSLTPRIGHTDTQYF. CDR3 nucleotide sequence: TGCGCCAGCAGCTTGACCCCTCGCATTGGGCACACAGATACGCAGTATTTT.

The table lists this clonotype with many counts. The chain couples TRBV11-2 to TRBJ2-7, with TRBD1 matching over 8 bases. V shed 5 bases, J shed 1 base, and the junction held 7 bases outside the gene matches. The CDR3 loop spans 15 amino acids. Looked up from germline, CDR1 is SGHAT and CDR2 is FQNNGV. The CDR3, as DNA: TGTGCCAGCAGCCCGAACAGGGGGTATTCCTACGAGCAGTACTTC. Translating it yields CASSPNRGYSYEQYF.

This chain links TRBV7-3 with TRBJ2-3; D is undetermined. CDR1 is SGHTA, CDR2 FQGTGA, per germline. The CDR3 sequence is 13 residues long. V shed 2 bases and J shed 0 bases, with 3 bases lying between them. The CDR3 reads CASSLYSTDTQYF. The CDR3 coding sequence is TGTGCCAGCAGCTTATACAGCACAGATACGCAGTATTTT.

The CDR3 reads CASSLQGSGEKLFF. The CDR3 DNA follows: TGCGCCAGCAGCTTACAGGGGAGCGGGGAAAAACTGTTTTTT. The gene calls are TRBV5-1 and TRBJ1-4; the match to TRBD1 covers 7 bases. V trimming: 2 bases; J trimming: 8 bases; junction bases outside the gene matches: 6. The germline gives CDR1 SGHRS, CDR2 YFSETQ. The CDR3 is 14 amino acids.

The rearrangement joins TRBV25-1 to TRBJ2-1, with a tentative D call TRBD2 (6 bases). V lost 8 bases to trimming and J lost 0 bases, with 38 bases between them. The CDR3 length is 23 residues. Per the germline V gene, CDR1 is MGHDK and CDR2 is SYGVNS. The CDR3 sequence is CASALPPLLAEPANPSSYNEQFF. In nucleotides, the CDR3 is TGTGCCAGCGCCTTACCTCCACTTTTAGCGGAACCCGCTAACCCTAGCTCCTACAATGAGCAGTTCTTC.

This clonotype was counted between two and nine times. This rearrangement joins TRBV20-1 to TRBJ1-2, with 7 bases fitting TRBD1. The CDR3 covers 16 residues. The V and J ends lost 4 bases and 0 bases, in that order; junction bases with no gene match: 11. CDR1 is DFQATT, CDR2 SNEGSKA, per germline (reference sequence). The CDR3 is CSATRDSHHSNYGYTF. The CDR3 DNA is TGCAGTGCTACCCGGGACAGCCACCACTCTAACTATGGCTACACCTTC.

Many counts were recorded for this clonotype. The J gene is TRBJ2-1, the V gene TRBV11-2; possible D gene TRBD2, 7 bases. CDR1 and CDR2 (germline): SGHAT, FQNNGV. The CDR3 sequence is 16 residues long. V was pared by 4 bases and J by 4 bases, with 17 bases between. The CDR3 is CASSSIRRGAYNEQFF. The CDR3 nucleotides are TGTGCCAGCAGCTCGATTCGTCGGGGGGCTTACAATGAGCAGTTCTTC.

This clonotype was observed at least ten times. The chain links TRBV29-1 to TRBJ1-2; TRBD1 might be the D (5 bases). The V and J ends lost 5 bases and 8 bases respectively, with 15 bases between them. The CDR3 consists of 12 residues. From germline, CDR1 is SQVTM and CDR2 ANQGSEA. The CDR3 is CSVHDSWGGYTF. The DNA of the CDR3 is TGCAGCGTTCATGACAGCTGGGGAGGCTACACCTTC.

This clonotype was observed a few times. The chain links TRBV2 to TRBJ2-7; the match to TRBD1 covers 12 bases. J lost 3 bases, V lost 5 bases, and 5 bases had no gene match. Looked up from germline, CDR1 is SNHLY and CDR2 is FYNNEI. This CDR3 comprises 15 residues. The CDR3 reads CASSRDRGPNYEQYF. The DNA for the CDR3 is TGTGCCAGCAGTCGGGACAGGGGGCCCAACTACGAGCAGTACTTC.

The CDR3 is CASSLAPTYEQYF. In DNA form, the CDR3 reads TGTGCCAGCAGCTTAGCACCAACCTACGAGCAGTACTTC. The chain links TRBV7-8 to TRBJ2-7; D ambiguous. Looked up from germline, CDR1 is SGHVS and CDR2 is FQNEAQ. There are 13 residues in the CDR3. Trimming took 0 bases from V and 2 from J, leaving 5 bases between them.

This chain links TRBV6-1 with TRBJ1-4, with TRBD1 identical over 7 bases. Germline values: CDR1 MNHNS, CDR2 SASEGT. The junction had 13 bases not matched to a gene; V was cut back by 6 bases and J by 0 bases. CDR3 size: 18 residues. The CDR3 region has the DNA TGTGCCAGCAGGAAGGTGGCAGGGGGGACCGCAACTAATGAAAAACTGTTTTTT. Its protein product is CASRKVAGGTATNEKLFF.

V gene TRBV5-1 combines with J gene TRBJ2-3; no clear D. Germline assignment: CDR1 SGHRS and CDR2 YFSETQ. The CDR3 runs to 11 residues. V was pared by 0 bases and J by 8 bases, with 4 bases between. The CDR3 is CASSLDVTQYF. CDR3 bases: TGCGCCAGCAGCTTGGATGTTACGCAGTATTTT.